This record covers a single T cell receptor (beta chain). The antigen remains undetermined. The sample comes from a study of T cell responses to AZD1222 COVID-19 vaccine. The study's findings and limits: Donors skewed white British and female; clonal diversity was possibly underestimated. Regions left unmutated in variants are reportedly the target of nearly half of spike-specific TCRs.

Sequencing was performed with immunoSEQ multiplex PCR; in TCRdb, only in-frame clones are kept and a portion is missing. The table shows fewer than 90,000 clones, with approximately 90% occurring only once. Germline V gene lookup returns CDR1 LNHNV and CDR2 YYDKDF (reference sequence). This CDR3 region has 15 residues. Trimming stripped 0 bases from V and 7 bases from J, with 15 bases between. The sample in question was peripheral blood, obtained on day 0 of AZD1222 vaccination. The V gene is TRBV15, the J gene TRBJ1-2; a weak D match, TRBD1 (6 bases). This TCR was sampled from an adult in good health. The CDR3 sequence is CATSRERGGVGGYTF. The CDR3 DNA reads TGTGCCACCAGCAGAGAAAGGGGGGGCGTCGGTGGCTACACCTTC.